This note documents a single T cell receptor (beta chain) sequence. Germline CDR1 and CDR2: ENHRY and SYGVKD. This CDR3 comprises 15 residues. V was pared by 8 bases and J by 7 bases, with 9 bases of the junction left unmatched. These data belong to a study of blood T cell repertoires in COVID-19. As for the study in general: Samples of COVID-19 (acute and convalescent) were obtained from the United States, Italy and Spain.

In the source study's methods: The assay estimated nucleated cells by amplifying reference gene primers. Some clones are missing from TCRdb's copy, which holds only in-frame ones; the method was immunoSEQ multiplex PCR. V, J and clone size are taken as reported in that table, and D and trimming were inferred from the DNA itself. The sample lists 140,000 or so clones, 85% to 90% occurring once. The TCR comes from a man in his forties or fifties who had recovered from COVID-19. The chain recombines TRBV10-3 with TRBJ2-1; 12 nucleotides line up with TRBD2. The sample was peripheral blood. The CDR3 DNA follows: TGTGCCATCGCATACCTAGCGGGGGGGCCGAATGAGCAGTTCTTC. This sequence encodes CAIAYLAGGPNEQFF.